This T cell receptor beta chain was profiled in a study of graft-versus-host responses after intestinal transplantation. As for the study in general: Recipients had multivisceral, liver-intestinal, or isolated intestinal transplants. Recipients across the board were started on anti-thymocyte globulin induction, then kept on tacrolimus and steroids for roughly 3 years. General study results and limits: Subjects displaying graft-donor T cell macrochimerism possessed elevated graft-versus-host to host-versus-graft clonal ratios inside allografts.

Produced via immunoSEQ multiplex PCR; TCRdb's table is partial and in-frame only. Of around 120,000 clones detected, about nine tenths appear once; the ten largest clones hold about 0.18%. Details on this clone: Its antigen is as yet unknown.

Germline V CDR1 and CDR2: LGHNA, YNFKEQ. The CDR3 is 14 residues long. Trimming took 2 bases from V and 7 from J, leaving 15 bases between them. This chain joins TRBV4-2 and TRBJ2-7, with D perhaps matching TRBD2 (7 bases). The specimen comprised unstimulated CD4+ T cells sorted from spleen or lymph node cells, sampled before intestinal transplant. This TCR was recovered from a human donor who received an intestinal transplant. This CDR3 reads CASSQPQGGGEQYF. CDR3 sequence (DNA): TGTGCCAGCAGCCAACCCCAGGGAGGGGGGGAGCAGTACTTC.